This entry lists 16 T cell receptor beta chains sequenced from one sample in a study of technical replicates of blood from several donors. Repertoires were generated with immunoSEQ multiplex PCR, while TCRdb's copy carries only in-frame clones and drops some. Found here are roughly 62,000 clones, roughly 91% of them singletons; the top ten hold under 5%. Sequences were obtained from PBMCs. Receptors originate from a human donor in good health. Some clones in this sample may be carry-over from other donors' samples.

The chain's CDR3 is CASSLPNRDRGDYGYTF. CDR3 in DNA: TGTGCCAGCAGCTTACCCAACCGAGACAGGGGAGACTATGGCTACACCTTC. The genes are TRBV7-9 and TRBJ1-2; TRBD1 matches at 8 bases. The germline V gene has CDR1 SEHNR and CDR2 FQNEAQ (reference sequence). The CDR3 spans 17 residues. The junction had 11 bases not matched to a gene; V was cut back by 2 bases and J by 3 bases.

Here the CDR3 reads CASSRDTGELFF. The CDR3 region has the DNA TGTGCCAGCAGCCGAGACACCGGGGAGCTGTTTTTT. This chain joins TRBV7-6 and TRBJ2-2; D uncertain. V lost 5 bases to trimming and J lost 3 bases, with 4 bases between them. Germline V CDR1 and CDR2: SGHVS, FNYEAQ. The CDR3 sequence is 12 residues long.

The chain carries TRBV7-6 and TRBJ2-7; 8 bases match TRBD1. CDR1 is SGHVS and CDR2 is FNYEAQ in the germline V gene. V gave up 1 base and J gave up 5 bases; unmatched junction bases: 7. The CDR3 has 15 amino acids. This CDR3 reads CASSLVSGGFHEQYF. The CDR3 DNA is TGTGCCAGCAGCTTAGTTTCAGGGGGCTTCCACGAGCAGTACTTC.

V usage is TRBV5-1 and J usage is TRBJ1-4; D might be TRBD1 (6 bases). V shed 0 bases and J shed 8 bases, with 14 bases lying between them. CDR1 and CDR2 from the germline V gene are SGHRS and YFSETQ. This CDR3 contains 15 residues. The CDR3 nucleotides read TGCGCCAGCAGCTTGGCAGTCAGGGGAGGGGAAAAACTGTTTTTT. Its protein is CASSLAVRGGEKLFF.

The CDR3 DNA reads TGTGCCATCAGTGGCAGCGGGTATGGGTCCTACGAGCAGTACTTC. This codes for CAISGSGYGSYEQYF. V usage is TRBV10-3 and J usage is TRBJ2-7; the D gene is possibly TRBD2 (6 bases). Trimming removed 4 bases at V and 1 base at J, with 14 bases between. Per germline, CDR1 ENHRY and CDR2 SYGVKD. This CDR3 region has 15 residues.

The chain joins TRBV7-9 to TRBJ2-5; 15 bases align to TRBD2. CDR3 length equals 19 residues. In germline, CDR1 is SEHNR, CDR2 FQNEAQ (reference sequence). The trim removed 2 bases at V and 0 bases at J, leaving 7 bases unmatched. The DNA for the CDR3 is TGTGCCAGCAGCTTACCCGGGACTAGCGGGGGGTCGAACCAAGAGACCCAGTACTTC. The encoded protein is CASSLPGTSGGSNQETQYF.

This clone has more than one count but fewer than ten. The chain carries TRBV5-8 and TRBJ1-4, with 8 bases matching TRBD1. The germline V gene encodes CDR1 SGHTS and CDR2 YDEGEE. V lost 3 bases to trimming and J lost 8 bases; unmatched junction nucleotides: 12. CDR3 length equals 16 residues. The CDR3 spells CASSSGAGQGGEKLFF. The CDR3 DNA reads as TGTGCCAGCAGCTCGGGAGCCGGACAGGGTGGAGAAAAACTGTTTTTT.

The chain joins TRBV12-5 to TRBJ2-7; 10 bases match TRBD2. Germline CDR1 and CDR2: LGHNT and FRNRAP. V trimming: 4 bases; J trimming: 0 bases; junction bases outside the gene matches: 6. This CDR3 has 16 amino acids. The CDR3 DNA reads as TGTGCTAGTGGTTCCTCAACTAGCGGGACCTCCTACGAGCAGTACTTC. It yields the protein CASGSSTSGTSYEQYF.

This chain joins TRBV13 and TRBJ1-1; D call uncertain. Deletions cut 7 bases from V and 1 base from J, with 22 bases between. The CDR3 sequence is 17 residues long. The germline V gene encodes CDR1 PRHDT and CDR2 FYEKMQ (reference sequence). This chain's CDR3 is CASKTEADASQNTEAFF. The CDR3 nucleotides are TGTGCCAGCAAAACGGAGGCGGATGCTTCTCAGAACACTGAAGCTTTCTTT.

This rearrangement joins TRBV6-1 to TRBJ2-6; D is unclear. CDR1 is MNHNS, CDR2 SASEGT, per germline. The length of the CDR3 is 14 residues. V lost 7 bases to trimming and J lost 4 bases, with 11 bases between them. CDR3 in DNA: TGTGCCAGCATTAACATTGGCGGGGCCAACGTCCTGACTTTC. Protein product: CASINIGGANVLTF.

V usage is TRBV7-7 and J usage is TRBJ1-4; D remains unclear. The germline CDR1 and CDR2 sequences are SSHAT and FNYEAQ (reference sequence). V dropped 5 bases and J dropped 6 bases, with 13 bases sitting between them. The CDR3 consists of 14 residues. DNA of the CDR3: TGTGCCAGCAGCCGCGGAATCTATGATGAAAAACTGTTTTTT. It specifies CASSRGIYDEKLFF.

This CDR3 is CASSQPGDTQYF. CDR3 bases: TGTGCCAGCAGCCAACCGGGGGATACGCAGTATTTT. The J gene is TRBJ2-3, the V gene TRBV5-4; possible D gene TRBD2, 5 bases. Germline CDR1 and CDR2: SGHNT and YYREEE (reference sequence). The CDR3 runs 12 residues. Trimming stripped 4 bases from V and 6 bases from J, with 9 bases between.

The V and J genes are TRBV7-9 and TRBJ1-4; D may be TRBD1 (5 bases). V gave up 1 base and J gave up 0 bases, with 6 bases separating them. Germline V CDR1 and CDR2: SEHNR, FQNEAQ (reference sequence). This CDR3 region has 15 residues. CDR3 amino acids: CASSLGQSTNEKLFF. The CDR3 DNA sequence: TGTGCCAGCAGCTTAGGACAGTCAACTAATGAAAAACTGTTTTTT.

The rearrangement uses TRBV2 and TRBJ2-7; D call uncertain. The length of the CDR3 is 15 residues. Germline CDR1 is SNHLY and CDR2 is FYNNEI. Trimming removed 3 bases from V and 3 bases from J, with 15 bases in between. DNA for the CDR3: TGTGCCAGCAGTGAGTGGTCAGGCCCCCTCTACGAGCAGTACTTC. This gives the protein CASSEWSGPLYEQYF.

This chain connects TRBV6-5 to TRBJ2-7; 11 bases map to TRBD2. V shed 6 bases, J shed 3 bases, and the junction held 7 bases outside the gene matches. Germline V CDR1 and CDR2: MNHEY, SVGAGI. This CDR3 has 15 amino acids. The CDR3 reads CASSDGLAGRYEQYF. The CDR3 region has the DNA TGTGCCAGCAGCGACGGACTAGCGGGTCGCTACGAGCAGTACTTC.

The chain recombines TRBV12-5 with TRBJ2-7; 11 bases are a match to TRBD1. CDR1 LGHNT and CDR2 FRNRAP come from the germline V gene. The J segment lost 3 bases and the V segment lost 7 bases, leaving 8 bases of the junction unmatched. CDR3 length: 15 residues. This CDR3 is CASAPPGTGGYEQYF. The CDR3 bases are TGTGCTAGTGCCCCCCCCGGGACAGGGGGCTACGAGCAGTACTTC.